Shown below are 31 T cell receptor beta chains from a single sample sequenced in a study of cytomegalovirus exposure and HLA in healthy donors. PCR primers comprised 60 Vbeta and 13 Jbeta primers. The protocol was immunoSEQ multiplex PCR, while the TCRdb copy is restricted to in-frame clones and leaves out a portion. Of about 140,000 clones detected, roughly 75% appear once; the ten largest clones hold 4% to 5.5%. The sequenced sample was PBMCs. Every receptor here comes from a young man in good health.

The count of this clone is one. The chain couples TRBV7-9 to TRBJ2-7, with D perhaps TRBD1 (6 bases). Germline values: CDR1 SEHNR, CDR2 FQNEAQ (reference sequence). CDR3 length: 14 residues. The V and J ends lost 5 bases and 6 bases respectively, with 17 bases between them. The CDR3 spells CASSTSIAGVEQYF. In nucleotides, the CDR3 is TGTGCCAGCAGCACCTCGATAGCAGGGGTCGAGCAGTACTTC.

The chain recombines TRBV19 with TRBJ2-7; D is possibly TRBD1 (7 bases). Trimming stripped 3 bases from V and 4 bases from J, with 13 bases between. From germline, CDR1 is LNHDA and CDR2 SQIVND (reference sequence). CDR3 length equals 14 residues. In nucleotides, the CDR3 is TGTGCCAGTAGTATGAGGGCAGGGGGGTACGAGCAGTACTTC. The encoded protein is CASSMRAGGYEQYF.

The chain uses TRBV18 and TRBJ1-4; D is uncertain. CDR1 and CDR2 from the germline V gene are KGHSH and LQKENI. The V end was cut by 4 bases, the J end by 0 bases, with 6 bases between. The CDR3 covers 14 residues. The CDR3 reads CASSRSATNEKLFF. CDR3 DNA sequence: TGTGCCAGCTCACGCAGTGCAACTAATGAAAAACTGTTTTTT.

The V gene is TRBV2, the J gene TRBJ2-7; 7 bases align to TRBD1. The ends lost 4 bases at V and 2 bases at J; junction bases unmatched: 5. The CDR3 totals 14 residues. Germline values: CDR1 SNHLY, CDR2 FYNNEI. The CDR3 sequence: CASSATGVPYEQYF. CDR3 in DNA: TGTGCCAGCAGTGCCACAGGGGTCCCCTACGAGCAGTACTTC.

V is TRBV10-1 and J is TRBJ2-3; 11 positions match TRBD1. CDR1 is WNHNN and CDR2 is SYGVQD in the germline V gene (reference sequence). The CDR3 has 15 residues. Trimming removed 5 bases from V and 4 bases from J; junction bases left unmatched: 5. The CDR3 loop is CASSPEGQGADTQYF. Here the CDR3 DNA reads TGCGCCAGCAGTCCCGAGGGACAGGGGGCAGATACGCAGTATTTT.

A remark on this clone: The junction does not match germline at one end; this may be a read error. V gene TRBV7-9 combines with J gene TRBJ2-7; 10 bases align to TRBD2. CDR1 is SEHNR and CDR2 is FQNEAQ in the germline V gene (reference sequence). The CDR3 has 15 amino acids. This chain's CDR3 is CSSSSELAGAYEQYF. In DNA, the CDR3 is TGTTCCAGCAGCTCGGAGCTAGCGGGAGCCTACGAGCAGTACTTC.

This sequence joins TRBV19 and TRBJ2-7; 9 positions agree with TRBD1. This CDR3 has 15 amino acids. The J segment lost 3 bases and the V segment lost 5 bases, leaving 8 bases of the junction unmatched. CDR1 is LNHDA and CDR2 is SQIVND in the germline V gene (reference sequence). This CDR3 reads CASSSGQGSLYEQYF. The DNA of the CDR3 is TGTGCCAGTAGTTCAGGACAGGGGTCACTCTACGAGCAGTACTTC.

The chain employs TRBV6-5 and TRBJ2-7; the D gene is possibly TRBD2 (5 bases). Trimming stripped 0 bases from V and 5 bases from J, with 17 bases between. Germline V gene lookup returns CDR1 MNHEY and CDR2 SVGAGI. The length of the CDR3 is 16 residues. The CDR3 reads CASSYSPPPSPHEQYF. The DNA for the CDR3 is TGTGCCAGCAGTTACTCCCCCCCGCCTAGCCCCCACGAGCAGTACTTC.

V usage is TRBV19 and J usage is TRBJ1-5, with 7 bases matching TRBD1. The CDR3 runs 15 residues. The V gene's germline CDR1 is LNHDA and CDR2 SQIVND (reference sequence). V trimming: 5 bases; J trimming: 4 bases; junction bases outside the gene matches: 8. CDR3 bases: TGTGCCAGTAGTGTGACAGGGAGTCGGAATCAGCCCCAGCATTTT. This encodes CASSVTGSRNQPQHF.

DNA of the CDR3: TGTGCCAGTAGTATAGCCAGGGGCCTCACAGATACGCAGTATTTT. Encoded protein: CASSIARGLTDTQYF. The chain is built from TRBV19 and TRBJ2-3; weak D call: TRBD1 (6 bases). Germline loops: CDR1 LNHDA, CDR2 SQIVND (reference sequence). With 1 base removed from V and 2 bases from J, the gap between germline ends came to 10 bases. This CDR3 region has 15 residues. The complete variable domain, with remaining parts taken from reference TRBV19 and TRBJ2-3, reads DGGITQSPKYLFRKEGQNVTLSCEQNLNHDAMYWYRQDPGQGLRLIYYSQIVNDFQKGDIAEGYSVSREKKESFPLTVTSAQKNPTAFYLCASSIARGLTDTQYFGPGTRLTVL.

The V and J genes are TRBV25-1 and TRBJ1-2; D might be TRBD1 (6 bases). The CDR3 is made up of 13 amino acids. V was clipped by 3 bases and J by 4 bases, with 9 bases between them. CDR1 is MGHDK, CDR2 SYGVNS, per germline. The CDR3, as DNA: TGTGCCAGCAGTGAGGCAGGGGTCTATGGCTACACCTTC. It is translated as CASSEAGVYGYTF.

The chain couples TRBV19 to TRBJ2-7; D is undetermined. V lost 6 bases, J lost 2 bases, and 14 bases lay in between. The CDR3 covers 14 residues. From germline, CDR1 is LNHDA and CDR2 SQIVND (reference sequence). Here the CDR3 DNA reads TGTGCCAGTAGCCCTGGGCAGGTGCCCTACGAGCAGTACTTC. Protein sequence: CASSPGQVPYEQYF.

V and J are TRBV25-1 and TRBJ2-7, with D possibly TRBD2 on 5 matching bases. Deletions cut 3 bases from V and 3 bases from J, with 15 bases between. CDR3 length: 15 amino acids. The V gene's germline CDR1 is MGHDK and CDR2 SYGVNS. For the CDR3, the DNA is TGTGCCAGCAGTGAGTTTGCTGGGAGCCTCTACGAGCAGTACTTC. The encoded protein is CASSEFAGSLYEQYF.

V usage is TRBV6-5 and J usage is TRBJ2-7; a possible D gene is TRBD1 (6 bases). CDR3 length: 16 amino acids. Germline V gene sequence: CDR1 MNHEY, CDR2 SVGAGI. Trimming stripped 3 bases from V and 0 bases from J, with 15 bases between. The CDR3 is CASSYVGTPTSYEQYF. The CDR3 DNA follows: TGTGCCAGCAGTTATGTCGGGACACCCACCTCCTACGAGCAGTACTTC.

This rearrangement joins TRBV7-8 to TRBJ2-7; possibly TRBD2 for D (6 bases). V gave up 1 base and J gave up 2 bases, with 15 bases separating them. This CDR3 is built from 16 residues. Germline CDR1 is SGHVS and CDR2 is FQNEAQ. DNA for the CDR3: TGTGCCAGCAGCTTAGGGGCAGGGCCGGGGGCCTACGAGCAGTACTTC. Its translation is CASSLGAGPGAYEQYF.

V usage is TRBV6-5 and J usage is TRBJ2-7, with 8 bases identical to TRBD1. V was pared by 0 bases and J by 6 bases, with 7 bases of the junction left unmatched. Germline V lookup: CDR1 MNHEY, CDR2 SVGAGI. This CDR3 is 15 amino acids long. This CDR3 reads CASSYSETGVGEQYF. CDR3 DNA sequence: TGTGCCAGCAGTTACTCGGAGACAGGGGTAGGCGAGCAGTACTTC.

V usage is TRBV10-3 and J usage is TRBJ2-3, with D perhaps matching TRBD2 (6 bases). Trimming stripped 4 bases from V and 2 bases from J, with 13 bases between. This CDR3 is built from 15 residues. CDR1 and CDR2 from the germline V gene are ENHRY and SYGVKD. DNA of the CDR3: TGTGCCATCAGTGCGGAGGGACCCATCACAGATACGCAGTATTTT. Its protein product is CAISAEGPITDTQYF.

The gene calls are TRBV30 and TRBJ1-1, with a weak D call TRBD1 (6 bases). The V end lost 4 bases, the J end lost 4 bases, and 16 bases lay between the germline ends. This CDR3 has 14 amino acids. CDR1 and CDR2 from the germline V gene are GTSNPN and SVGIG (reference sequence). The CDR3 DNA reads TGTGCCTGGACGTATAGCTGGGGGCCCACTGAAGCTTTCTTT. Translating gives CAWTYSWGPTEAFF. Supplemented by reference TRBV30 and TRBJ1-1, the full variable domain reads SQTIHQWPATLVQPVGSPLSLECTVEGTSNPNLYWYRQAAGRGLQLLFYSVGIGQISSEVPQNLSASRPQDRQFILSSKKLLLSDSGFYLCAWTYSWGPTEAFFGQGTRLTVV.

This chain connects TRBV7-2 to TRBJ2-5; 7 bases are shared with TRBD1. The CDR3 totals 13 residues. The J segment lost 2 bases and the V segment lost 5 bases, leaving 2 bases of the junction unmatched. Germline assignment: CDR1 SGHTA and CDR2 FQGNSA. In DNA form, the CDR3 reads TGTGCCAGCAGCATGGACAGGCAAGAGACCCAGTACTTC. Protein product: CASSMDRQETQYF. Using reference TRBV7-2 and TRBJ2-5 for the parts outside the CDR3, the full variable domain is GAGVSQSPSNKVTEKGKDVELRCDPISGHTALYWYRQSLGQGLEFLIYFQGNSAPDKSGLPSDRFSAERTGGSVSTLTIQRTQQEDSAVYLCASSMDRQETQYFGPGTRLLVL.

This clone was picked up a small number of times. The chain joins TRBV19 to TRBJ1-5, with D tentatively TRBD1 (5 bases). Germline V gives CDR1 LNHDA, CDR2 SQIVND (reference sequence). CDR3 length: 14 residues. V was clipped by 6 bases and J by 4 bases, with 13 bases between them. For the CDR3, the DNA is TGTGCCAGTAGCCCCGGGGGGGAGAATCAGCCCCAGCATTTT. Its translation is CASSPGGENQPQHF.

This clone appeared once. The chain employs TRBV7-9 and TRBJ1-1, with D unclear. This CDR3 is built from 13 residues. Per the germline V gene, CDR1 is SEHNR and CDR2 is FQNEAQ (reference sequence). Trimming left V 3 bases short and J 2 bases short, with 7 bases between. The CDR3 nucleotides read TGTGCCAGCAGCTTCCCGGGTAACACTGAAGCTTTCTTT. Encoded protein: CASSFPGNTEAFF. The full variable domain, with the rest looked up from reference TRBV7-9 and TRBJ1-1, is DTGVSQNPRHKITKRGQNVTFRCDPISEHNRLYWYRQTLGQGPEFLTYFQNEAQLEKSRLLSDRFSAERPKGSFSTLEIQRTEQGDSAMYLCASSFPGNTEAFFGQGTRLTVV.

CDR3 region: CASWDSLGTDTQYF. The CDR3 DNA reads as TGTGCCAGTTGGGACAGTCTGGGCACAGATACGCAGTATTTT. V usage is TRBV13 and J usage is TRBJ2-3; TRBD1 agrees at 7 bases. CDR1 and CDR2 from the germline V gene are PRHDT and FYEKMQ (reference sequence). V shed 9 bases, J shed 1 base, and the junction held 7 bases outside the gene matches. The CDR3 extends over 14 amino acids.

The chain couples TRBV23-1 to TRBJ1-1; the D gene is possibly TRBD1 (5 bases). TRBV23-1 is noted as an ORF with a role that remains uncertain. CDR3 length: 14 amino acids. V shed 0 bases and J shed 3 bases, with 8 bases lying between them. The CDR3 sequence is CASSQSGGDTEAFF. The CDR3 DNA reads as TGCGCCAGCAGTCAATCGGGGGGAGACACTGAAGCTTTCTTT.

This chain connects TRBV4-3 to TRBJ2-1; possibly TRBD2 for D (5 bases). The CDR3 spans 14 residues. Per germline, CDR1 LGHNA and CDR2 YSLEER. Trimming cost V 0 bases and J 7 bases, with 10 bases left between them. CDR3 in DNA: TGCGCCAGCAGCCAAGATTGGGAGCGTAATGAGCAGTTCTTC. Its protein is CASSQDWERNEQFF.

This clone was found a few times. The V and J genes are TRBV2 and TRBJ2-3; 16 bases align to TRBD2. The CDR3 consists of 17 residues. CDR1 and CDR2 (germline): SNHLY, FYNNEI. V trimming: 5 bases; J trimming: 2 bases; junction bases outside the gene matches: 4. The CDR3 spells CASSSGLAGGPTDTQYF. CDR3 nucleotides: TGTGCCAGCAGTTCGGGACTAGCGGGAGGGCCCACAGATACGCAGTATTTT.

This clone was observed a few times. The CDR3 spells CASSQGDFANTGELFF. In nucleotides, the CDR3 is TGTGCCAGCTCCCAAGGGGACTTCGCGAACACCGGGGAGCTGTTTTTT. This chain joins TRBV18 and TRBJ2-2, with D maybe TRBD2 (6 bases). CDR1 is KGHSH, CDR2 LQKENI, per germline. CDR3 length equals 16 residues. Trimming stripped 6 bases from V and 0 bases from J, with 14 bases between.

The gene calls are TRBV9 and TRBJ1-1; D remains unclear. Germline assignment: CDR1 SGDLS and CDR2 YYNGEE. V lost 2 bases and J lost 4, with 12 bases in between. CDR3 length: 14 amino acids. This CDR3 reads CASSVGSWGTEAFF. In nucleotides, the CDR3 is TGTGCCAGCAGCGTCGGGAGCTGGGGCACTGAAGCTTTCTTT.

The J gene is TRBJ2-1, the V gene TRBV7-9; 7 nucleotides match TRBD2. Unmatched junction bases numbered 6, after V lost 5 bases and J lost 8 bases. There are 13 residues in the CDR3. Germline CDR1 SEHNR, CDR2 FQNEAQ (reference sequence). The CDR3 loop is CASSRGLEDEQFF. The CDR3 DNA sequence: TGTGCCAGCAGCCGAGGACTAGAGGATGAGCAGTTCTTC.

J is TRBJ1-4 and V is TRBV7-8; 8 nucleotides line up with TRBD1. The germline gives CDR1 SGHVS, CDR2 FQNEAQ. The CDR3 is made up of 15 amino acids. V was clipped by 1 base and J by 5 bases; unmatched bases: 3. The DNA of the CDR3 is TGTGCCAGCAGCTTAGGACAGGGGAGGAATGAAAAACTGTTTTTT. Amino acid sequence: CASSLGQGRNEKLFF.

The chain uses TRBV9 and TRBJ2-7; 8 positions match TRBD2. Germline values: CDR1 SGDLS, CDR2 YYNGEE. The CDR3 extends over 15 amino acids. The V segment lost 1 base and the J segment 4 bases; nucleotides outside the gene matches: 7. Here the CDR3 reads CASSVNGLAGYEQYF. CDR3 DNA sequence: TGTGCCAGCAGCGTAAACGGGCTAGCGGGTTACGAGCAGTACTTC.

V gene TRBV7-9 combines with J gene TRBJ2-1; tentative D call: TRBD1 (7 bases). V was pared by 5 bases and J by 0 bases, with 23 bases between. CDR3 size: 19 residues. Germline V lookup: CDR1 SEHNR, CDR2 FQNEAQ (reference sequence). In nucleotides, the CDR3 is TGTGCCAGCAGCCCCGGGACAGAGGCTAGCGCACTCTCCTACAATGAGCAGTTCTTC. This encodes CASSPGTEASALSYNEQFF.